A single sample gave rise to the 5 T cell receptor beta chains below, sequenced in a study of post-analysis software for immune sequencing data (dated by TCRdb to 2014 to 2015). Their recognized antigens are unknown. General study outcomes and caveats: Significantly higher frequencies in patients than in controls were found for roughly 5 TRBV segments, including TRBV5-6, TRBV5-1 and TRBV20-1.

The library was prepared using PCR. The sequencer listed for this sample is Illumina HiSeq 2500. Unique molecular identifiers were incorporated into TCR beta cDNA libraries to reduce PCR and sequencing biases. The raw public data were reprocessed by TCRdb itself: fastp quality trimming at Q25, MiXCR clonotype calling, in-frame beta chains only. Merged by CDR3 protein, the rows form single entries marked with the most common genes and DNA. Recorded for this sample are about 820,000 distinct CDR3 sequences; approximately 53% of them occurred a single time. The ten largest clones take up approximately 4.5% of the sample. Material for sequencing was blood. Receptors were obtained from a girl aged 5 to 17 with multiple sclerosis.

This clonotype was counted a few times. The CDR3 loop reads CSARGNTDTQYF. CDR3 DNA sequence: TGCAGTGCTAGAGGGAACACAGATACGCAGTATTTT. The V call is TRBV20-1, the J call TRBJ2-3; D remains unclear. Trimming removed 1 base from V and 2 bases from J, with 4 bases in between. CDR1 and CDR2 (germline): DFQATT, SNEGSKA (reference sequence). The length of the CDR3 is 12 residues.

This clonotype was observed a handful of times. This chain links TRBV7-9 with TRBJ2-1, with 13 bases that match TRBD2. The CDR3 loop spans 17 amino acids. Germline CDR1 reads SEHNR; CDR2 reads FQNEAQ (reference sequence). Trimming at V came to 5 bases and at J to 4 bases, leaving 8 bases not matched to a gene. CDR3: CASSRGGLAGRYNEQFF. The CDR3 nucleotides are TGTGCCAGCAGCCGAGGGGGACTAGCGGGACGTTACAATGAGCAGTTCTTC. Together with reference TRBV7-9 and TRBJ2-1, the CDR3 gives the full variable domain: DTGVSQNPRHKITKRGQNVTFRCDPISEHNRLYWYRQTLGQGPEFLTYFQNEAQLEKSRLLSDRFSAERPKGSFSTLEIQRTEQGDSAMYLCASSRGGLAGRYNEQFFGPGTRLTVL.

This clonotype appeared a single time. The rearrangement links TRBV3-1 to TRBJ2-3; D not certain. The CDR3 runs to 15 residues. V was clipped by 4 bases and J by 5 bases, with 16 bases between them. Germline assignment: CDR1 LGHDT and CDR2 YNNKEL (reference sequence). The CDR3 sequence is CASSLVGGARDTQYF. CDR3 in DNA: TGTGCCAGCAGCCTCGTGGGCGGTGCCAGAGATACGCAGTATTTT.

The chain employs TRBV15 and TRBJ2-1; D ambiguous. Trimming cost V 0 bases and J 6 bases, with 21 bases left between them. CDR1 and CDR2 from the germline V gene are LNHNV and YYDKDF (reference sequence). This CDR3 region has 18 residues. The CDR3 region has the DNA TGTGCCACCAGCAGAGATCCCAGTTACAGCCGCCCTGGCAATGAGCAGTTCTTC. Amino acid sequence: CATSRDPSYSRPGNEQFF.

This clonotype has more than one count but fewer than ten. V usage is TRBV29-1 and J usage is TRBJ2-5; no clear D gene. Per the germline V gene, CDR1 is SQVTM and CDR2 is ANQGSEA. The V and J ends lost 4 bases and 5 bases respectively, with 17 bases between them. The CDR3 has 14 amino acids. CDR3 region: CSVVLILTGETQYF. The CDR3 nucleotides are TGCAGCGTTGTCCTTATCCTCACTGGGGAGACCCAGTACTTC.